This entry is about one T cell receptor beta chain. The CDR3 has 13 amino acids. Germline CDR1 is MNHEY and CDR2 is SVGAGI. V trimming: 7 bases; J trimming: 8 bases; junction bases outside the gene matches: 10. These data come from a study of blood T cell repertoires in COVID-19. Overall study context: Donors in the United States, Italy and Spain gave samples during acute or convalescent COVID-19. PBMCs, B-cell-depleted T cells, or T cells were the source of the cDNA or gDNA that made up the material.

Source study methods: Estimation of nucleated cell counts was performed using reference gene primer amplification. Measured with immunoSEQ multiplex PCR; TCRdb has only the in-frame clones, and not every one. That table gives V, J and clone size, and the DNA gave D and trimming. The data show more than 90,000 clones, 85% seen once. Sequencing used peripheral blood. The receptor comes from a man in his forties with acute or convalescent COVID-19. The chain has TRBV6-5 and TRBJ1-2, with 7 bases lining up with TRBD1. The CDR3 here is CASTKLQGRGYTF. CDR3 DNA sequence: TGTGCCAGCACCAAACTACAGGGGAGAGGCTACACCTTC.